The 2 T cell receptor beta chains below were found in one sample sequenced in a study of coeliac disease. The repertoire was sequenced with immunoSEQ multiplex PCR; TCRdb's copy has only in-frame clones and lacks some. The sample lists about 3,000 clones, 63% occurring once. Sequencing input: lymphocytes from the gut lamina propria. The receptors here all came from a woman between 50 and 59 years old without celiac disease.

The chain joins TRBV27 to TRBJ2-5; 7 bases line up with TRBD1. The J call may be wrong; the DNA end is better matched by TRBJ2-7. This CDR3 contains 16 residues. Germline values: CDR1 MNHEY, CDR2 SMNVEV (reference sequence). The CDR3 region has the DNA TGTGCCAGCAGACGACGGGACAGCGAGGTCTCCTACGAGCAGTACTTC. This encodes CASRRRDSEVSYEQYF.

V and J are TRBV29-1 and TRBJ1-2, with 7 bases fitting TRBD1. V gave up 4 bases and J gave up 1 base; unmatched junction bases: 9. Germline V CDR1 and CDR2: SQVTM, ANQGSEA. This CDR3 spans 15 amino acids. The CDR3 region is CSVAGSTGHNYGYTF. Written as DNA, the CDR3 is TGCAGCGTTGCTGGATCGACAGGGCATAACTATGGCTACACCTTC.